Listed below are T cell receptor beta chains from one sample, sequenced in a study of CD8 T cells in ankylosing spondylitis. TCRdb fed the 5' RACE reads into MiXCR, producing one record per CDR3 protein. This table has 30,000 to 35,000 distinct CDR3 sequences, roughly 29% appearing once. Specimen: synovial fluid, either unsorted or a sorted T cell fraction (not recorded which). These receptor sequences come from a male donor with ankylosing spondylitis. CDR3s include the opening cysteine and the closing phenylalanine or tryptophan. D genes are given only for firm matches. Where a row states a size, it is once, few, many or the class of an expanded clone; other rows omit it.

d_call	cdr3_length	v_call	clone_size	j_call	cdr3_nt	cdr3_aa
TRBD2	16	TRBV5-4	once	TRBJ2-7	TGTGCCAGCAGCCCGGCTGGTAGCGGGAGCCTCAACGAGCAGTACTTC	CASSPAGSGSLNEQYF
TRBD1	15	TRBV29-1	few	TRBJ2-7	TGCAGCGTTGAACTCTTAGGGACAGGGTCCAACGAGCAGTACTTC	CSVELLGTGSNEQYF
.	10	TRBV2	many	TRBJ1-2	TGTGCCAGCGCGGACTATGGCTACACCTTC	CASADYGYTF
TRBD2	15	TRBV6-1	.	TRBJ2-1	TGTGCCAGCAGCCTACTAGCGCCAACCTACAATGAGCAGTTCTTC	CASSLLAPTYNEQFF
.	14	TRBV28	.	TRBJ1-6	TGTGCCAGCAGTTTATGGCAGGGCGATTCACCCCTCCACTTT	CASSLWQGDSPLHF
TRBD2	16	TRBV6-5	few	TRBJ2-1	TGTGCCAGCAGTTACTCGCGGGGCGGGAGGGGAAGTGAGCAGTTCTTC	CASSYSRGGRGSEQFF
TRBD2	17	TRBV5-1	.	TRBJ2-3	TGCGCCAGCAGCTTGAACCTAGCGGGAGGGCCGACAGATACGCAGTATTTT	CASSLNLAGGPTDTQYF
TRBD1	16	TRBV27	.	TRBJ2-1	TGTGCCAGCAGTTTGATGGGGGACAGGGGAGCCAATGAGCAGTTCTTC	CASSLMGDRGANEQFF
.	13	TRBV2	.	TRBJ2-7	TGTGCCAGCAGTTCCCCCGTTCCCTACGAGCAGTACTTC	CASSSPVPYEQYF
.	16	TRBV20-1	many	TRBJ2-3	TGCAGTGCCCACGGGCCGGGACTCTACATGTCCGATACGCAGTATTTT	CSAHGPGLYMSDTQYF
.	13	TRBV11-2	.	TRBJ1-1	TGTGCCAGCACCGGACTGAGGAACACTGAAGCTTTCTTT	CASTGLRNTEAFF
TRBD1	16	TRBV7-9	few	TRBJ1-5	TGTGCCAGCAGCCCACAGGGGGCGGGTAGCAATCAGCCCCAGCATTTT	CASSPQGAGSNQPQHF
.	14	TRBV28	.	TRBJ1-3	TGTGCCAGCAGTAGACAGTCCTCTGGAAACACCATATATTTT	CASSRQSSGNTIYF
.	14	TRBV20-1	few	TRBJ1-1	TGCAGTGCTCCCTCTTTCGTCGGGAACACTGAAGCTTTCTTT	CSAPSFVGNTEAFF
.	14	TRBV6-7	.	TRBJ2-1	TGTGCCAACATGGACAGCTCACAATACAATGAGCAGTTCTTC	CANMDSSQYNEQFF
TRBD2	18	TRBV7-8	.	TRBJ2-3	TGTGCCAGCAGCTTATACCCCTTTCAGTCGGGGAGGGCAGATACGCAGTATTTT	CASSLYPFQSGRADTQYF
TRBD1	12	TRBV10-3	few	TRBJ1-2	TGTGCCACTACAGGGGGCGACTATGGCTACACCTTC	CATTGGDYGYTF
.	13	TRBV30	once	TRBJ1-2	TGTGCCTGGAGTGGCTTGATTAACTATGGCTACACCTTC	CAWSGLINYGYTF
TRBD2	15	TRBV11-2	few	TRBJ2-5	TGTGCCAGCAGCTTGTGGACTAGCGAGGGAGAGACCCAGTACTTC	CASSLWTSEGETQYF
TRBD2	14	TRBV20-1	few	TRBJ2-7	TGCAGTGCTAGGGGGACTAGCCTACCCTACGAGCAGTACTTC	CSARGTSLPYEQYF
.	12	TRBV7-9	.	TRBJ2-3	TGTGCCAGCAGCTTAGGGCCAGATACGCAGTATTTT	CASSLGPDTQYF
.	12	TRBV2	.	TRBJ2-1	TGTGCCACCTCGCCTGCGAGCGATGAGCAGTTCTTC	CATSPASDEQFF
.	19	TRBV19	few	TRBJ2-2	TGTGCCAGTAGTATAGTGAGGCAGGGCCTCCGCCGGAACACCGGGGAGCTGTTTTTT	CASSIVRQGLRRNTGELFF
TRBD1	16	TRBV7-8	many	TRBJ2-5	TGTGCCAGCAGCTCCAAACAGGGGTTAAGTCAAGAGACCCAGTACTTC	CASSSKQGLSQETQYF